A selection of T cell receptor beta chains follows, all from one sample in a study of blood T cell repertoires in COVID-19. Measured with immunoSEQ multiplex PCR; TCRdb has only the in-frame clones, and not every one. The data hold approximately 200,000 clones, with less than 90% observed a single time. Sequenced input: PBMCs or T cells enriched from blood (not recorded which). These receptors all stem from a woman aged 25-40 years who had been exposed to COVID-19. Each CDR3 is given with its conserved first and last residue. Fields, in order: V gene, clone size, D gene, J gene, CDR3 protein, CDR3 DNA. A D gene is named only where the DNA matches it firmly. The listing skips clone size in some rows; elsewhere it reads once, few, many or a size class.

TRBV19	few	-	TRBJ1-1	CASSDRLNTEAFF	TGTGCCAGTAGTGACAGACTGAACACTGAAGCTTTCTTT
TRBV9	-	-	TRBJ1-2	CASSVAGAPNYGYTF	TGTGCCAGCAGCGTAGCAGGGGCTCCAAACTATGGCTACACCTTC
TRBV7-9	-	-	TRBJ2-7	CASSPGMFHEQYF	TGTGCCAGCTCCCCAGGGATGTTCCACGAGCAGTACTTC
TRBV27	few	TRBD2	TRBJ2-2	CASSLVAGLNTGELFF	TGTGCCAGCAGTTTAGTAGCGGGGCTGAACACCGGGGAGCTGTTTTTT
TRBV6-5	-	-	TRBJ1-2	CASSFPGTSWEYGYTF	TGTGCCAGCAGTTTCCCGGGGACTAGTTGGGAATATGGCTACACCTTC
TRBV5-1	-	-	TRBJ1-2	CASSGTLGGAGGYTF	TGCGCCAGCAGCGGCACCTTGGGGGGGGCTGGTGGCTACACCTTC
TRBV9	once	TRBD1	TRBJ2-2	CASSGTTGANTGELFF	TGTGCCAGCAGCGGTACGACAGGGGCGAACACCGGGGAGCTGTTTTTT
TRBV2	-	-	TRBJ2-3	CASSGVPDTQYF	TGTGCCAGCAGCGGAGTGCCGGATACGCAGTATTTT
TRBV18	-	-	TRBJ2-7	CASSPINSGEQYF	TGTGCCAGCTCACCAATAAATAGCGGCGAGCAGTACTTC
TRBV4-1	-	-	TRBJ1-2	CASSQDGQGNYGYTF	TGCGCCAGCAGCCAAGATGGCCAGGGGAACTATGGCTACACCTTC
TRBV2	once	-	TRBJ2-7	CASSERDNVQYF	TGTGCCAGCAGTGAAAGGGACAATGTGCAGTACTTC
TRBV19	-	-	TRBJ2-6	CASSAGSGANVLTF	TGTGCCAGTAGCGCGGGGTCCGGGGCCAACGTCCTGACTTTC
TRBV19	-	TRBD1	TRBJ1-4	CASIGTGTPEEEKLFF	TGTGCCAGTATAGGGACAGGGACCCCTGAAGAGGAAAAACTGTTTTTT
TRBV5-4	-	TRBD2	TRBJ2-1	CASSLAKGAGGPHNEQFF	TGTGCCAGCAGCTTGGCCAAGGGAGCGGGGGGGCCTCACAATGAGCAGTTCTTC
TRBV29-1	few	TRBD1	TRBJ1-2	CSVGGQGVNYGYTF	TGCAGCGTTGGAGGACAGGGAGTTAACTATGGCTACACCTTC
TRBV3-1/TRBV3-2	-	-	TRBJ1-6	CASSQGGQVGSPLHF	TGTGCCAGCAGCCAAGGGGGACAAGTGGGTTCACCCCTCCACTTT
TRBV6-2/TRBV6-3	-	-	TRBJ1-2	CASSYVSSGAYGYTF	TGTGCCAGCAGTTACGTGTCCAGCGGGGCTTATGGCTACACCTTC
TRBV9	-	TRBD1	TRBJ1-4	CASSVWTGLGEKLFF	TGTGCCAGCAGCGTTTGGACAGGCCTGGGGGAAAAACTGTTTTTT
TRBV29-1	-	-	TRBJ1-3	CSVEYRLPGNTIYF	TGCAGCGTTGAATACAGGTTACCTGGAAACACCATATATTTT
TRBV2	-	-	TRBJ1-4	CASSPRLATNEKLFF	TGTGCCAGCAGTCCTCGTTTAGCAACTAATGAAAAACTGTTTTTT
TRBV2	-	-	TRBJ1-2	CASAGPSGANYGYTF	TGTGCCAGCGCAGGCCCTTCAGGGGCGAACTATGGCTACACCTTC
TRBV24-1	-	-	TRBJ1-2	CATSQGLLYGYTF	TGTGCCACCAGTCAGGGGCTCTTATATGGCTACACCTTC
TRBV4-1	few	-	TRBJ1-1	CASSHLDRNTEAFF	TGCGCCAGCAGCCACTTAGACAGGAACACTGAAGCTTTCTTT
TRBV6-5	-	-	TRBJ1-2	CASSYLDSRLGYTF	TGTGCCAGCAGTTACCTTGACAGCCGTCTGGGCTACACCTTC
TRBV7-7	-	-	TRBJ1-3	CASSLAGGLGNTIYF	TGTGCTAGCAGCTTAGCCGGGGGGCTTGGAAACACCATATATTTT
TRBV6-5	-	-	TRBJ2-7	CASILWGIEQYF	TGTGCCAGCATCCTTTGGGGCATCGAGCAGTACTTC
TRBV7-7	-	TRBD2	TRBJ2-1	CASSLGTSGGYNEQFF	TGTGCCAGCAGCTTAGGTACTAGCGGGGGTTACAATGAGCAGTTCTTC
TRBV7-6	-	-	TRBJ1-2	CASSNTYGYTF	TGTGCCAGCAGCAACACCTATGGCTACACCTTC
TRBV24-1	-	TRBD1	TRBJ2-3	CATSDLKGRGLDTDTQYF	TGTGCCACCAGTGATTTAAAGGGCAGGGGGCTTGACACAGATACGCAGTATTTT
TRBV5-1	-	-	TRBJ2-7	CASSLAPSPSSYEQYF	TGCGCCAGCAGCTTGGCCCCCTCACCGAGCTCCTACGAGCAGTACTTC
TRBV2	-	-	TRBJ1-4	CASTSFTGTLKLFF	TGTGCCAGCACGAGCTTTACAGGGACACTGAAACTGTTTTTT
TRBV27	-	TRBD1	TRBJ1-2	CASSFYAAGGKGYTF	TGTGCCAGCAGTTTCTACGCGGCAGGGGGCAAGGGCTACACCTTC
TRBV5-1	-	-	TRBJ1-1	CASRSRENTEAFF	TGCGCCAGCAGGTCCCGGGAGAACACTGAAGCTTTCTTT
TRBV27	few	TRBD1	TRBJ2-7	CASRAPGQGARNEQYF	TGTGCCAGCAGAGCGCCCGGACAGGGGGCGCGGAACGAGCAGTACTTC
TRBV7-9	-	TRBD1	TRBJ1-2	CASSYRDRGPKNYGYTF	TGTGCCAGCAGCTACCGGGACAGGGGACCGAAAAACTATGGCTACACCTTC
TRBV7-2	-	-	TRBJ1-6	CASSLHRRLLNSPLHF	TGTGCCAGCAGCTTACACAGGCGGCTTCTTAATTCACCCCTCCACTTT
TRBV28	-	TRBD1	TRBJ1-1	CASITGGMNTEAFF	TGTGCCAGCATAACAGGGGGCATGAACACTGAAGCTTTCTTT